The 32 T cell receptor beta chains reported below all come from one sample, sequenced in a study of OX40 agonist ivuxolimab in advanced cancers. Some clones are missing from TCRdb's copy, which holds only in-frame ones; the method was immunoSEQ multiplex PCR. The table lists about 54,000 clones, 80% to 90% of them singletons. Sequencing was performed on CD4+ or CD8+ T cells sorted from blood, taken in a trial of the OX40 agonist ivuxolimab. The receptors derive from an adult with an advanced solid tumor such as melanoma, head and neck, liver or kidney cancer.

The chain combines TRBV28 with TRBJ2-7, with 7 bases aligning to TRBD1. The CDR3 consists of 15 residues. The germline V gene encodes CDR1 MDHEN and CDR2 SYDVKM. With 4 bases clipped from V and 0 bases from J, the junction kept 6 bases outside the gene matches. The CDR3 is CASSSPGQSSYEQYF. The CDR3, as DNA: TGTGCCAGCAGTTCACCGGGACAGAGCTCCTACGAGCAGTACTTC. The full variable domain, rest sourced from reference TRBV28 and TRBJ2-7, is DVKVTQSSRYLVKRTGEKVFLECVQDMDHENMFWYRQDPGLGLRLIYFSYDVKMKEKGDIPEGYSVSREKKERFSLILESASTNQTSMYLCASSSPGQSSYEQYFGPGTRLTVT.

In this sample, this clone turned up once. The V and J genes are TRBV11-2 and TRBJ2-7, with 9 bases aligning to TRBD2. Trimming at V came to 0 bases and at J to 4 bases, leaving 1 base not matched to a gene. Germline V gene sequence: CDR1 SGHAT, CDR2 FQNNGV. The CDR3 runs to 14 residues. As DNA, the CDR3 is TGTGCCAGCAGCTTAGATGCGGGAGGGTACGAGCAGTACTTC. Translating it yields CASSLDAGGYEQYF.

V and J are TRBV28 and TRBJ2-7; unclear D gene. The germline V and J ends were trimmed by 6 bases and 8 bases, with 17 bases remaining between them. The germline V gene encodes CDR1 MDHEN and CDR2 SYDVKM. The CDR3 is made up of 13 amino acids. The CDR3 here is CASSPNYRAKQYF. The CDR3 DNA reads TGTGCCAGCAGCCCGAACTACCGGGCTAAGCAGTACTTC.

The CDR3 DNA follows: TGTGCCAGTCGGGACAGGGGCTACTCTAGCACAGATACGCAGTATTTT. Translated, it gives CASRDRGYSSTDTQYF. This chain joins TRBV19 and TRBJ2-3, with 10 bases lining up with TRBD1. There are 16 residues in the CDR3. V lost 8 bases, J lost 0 bases, and 8 bases stayed unmatched. Germline CDR1 LNHDA, CDR2 SQIVND (reference sequence).

The chain has TRBV6-4 and TRBJ2-2, with D possibly matching TRBD2 (5 bases). Germline CDR1 MRHNA, CDR2 SNTAGT. The V gene lost 3 bases and the J gene lost 6 bases, with 11 bases spanning the gap. The CDR3 length is 14 residues. The CDR3 coding sequence is TGTGCCAGCAGTGAATCCGGGGTGGCCGGGGAGCTGTTTTTT. Amino acids: CASSESGVAGELFF.

V gene TRBV27 combines with J gene TRBJ2-7; TRBD1 is a possible D gene (6 bases). Trimming shortened V by 3 bases and J by 5 bases, and 14 bases separated the two germline ends. CDR3 length: 14 residues. The germline CDR1 and CDR2 sequences are MNHEY and SMNVEV (reference sequence). CDR3 in DNA: TGTGCCAGCAGTTTGTCGACAGGCCCCAACGAGCAGTACTTC. This gives the protein CASSLSTGPNEQYF.

The V and J genes are TRBV10-3 and TRBJ1-2; D may be TRBD1 (5 bases). There are 15 residues in the CDR3. In germline, CDR1 is ENHRY, CDR2 SYGVKD. The V end lost 1 base, the J end lost 0 bases, and 9 bases lay between the germline ends. CDR3 coding DNA: TGTGCCATCAGTGAGTACACAGGCTCTAACTATGGCTACACCTTC. Translated: CAISEYTGSNYGYTF.

The chain has TRBV11-2 and TRBJ2-7; D possibly corresponds to TRBD1 (6 bases). Germline V CDR1 and CDR2: SGHAT, FQNNGV. CDR3 length: 15 amino acids. V lost 5 bases to trimming and J lost 6 bases, with 20 bases between them. The CDR3 DNA is TGTGCCAGCAGCGCAGTAAACAGGGATGGGTCCGAGCAGTACTTC. Translating gives CASSAVNRDGSEQYF.

The chain links TRBV5-6 to TRBJ2-5; D unresolved. The CDR3 sequence is 14 residues long. In germline, CDR1 is SGHDT, CDR2 YYEEEE. V dropped 1 base and J dropped 2 bases, with 9 bases sitting between them. CDR3 sequence reads: CASSLTATQETQYF. Here the CDR3 DNA reads TGTGCCAGCAGCTTGACGGCGACACAAGAGACCCAGTACTTC.

The rearrangement joins TRBV2 to TRBJ1-4, with D tentatively TRBD1 (6 bases). Germline lookup yields CDR1 SNHLY and CDR2 FYNNEI. V was cut by 7 bases and J by 6 bases, with 15 bases left in between. The CDR3 is 14 amino acids. The CDR3 sequence: CASTSGRGDEKLFF. The CDR3, as DNA: TGTGCCAGCACCTCGGGCAGGGGCGATGAAAAACTGTTTTTT.

The chain joins TRBV7-2 to TRBJ2-7; perhaps TRBD2 as D (6 bases). This CDR3 contains 15 residues. Trimming stripped 6 bases from V and 5 bases from J, with 20 bases between. Germline lookup yields CDR1 SGHTA and CDR2 FQGNSA. The CDR3 nucleotides read TGTGCCAGCAGGACAAAGGGACTCTCCCCCCACGAGCAGTACTTC. Its protein product is CASRTKGLSPHEQYF.

V and J are TRBV29-1 and TRBJ2-7, with a tentative D call TRBD1 (6 bases). The CDR3 is made up of 11 amino acids. Per the germline V gene, CDR1 is SQVTM and CDR2 is ANQGSEA. V lost 7 bases and J lost 5, with 12 bases in between. The CDR3 nucleotides are TGCAGCGCCAGGTCAGGGGACGAGCAGTACTTC. It is translated as CSARSGDEQYF.

The chain uses TRBV7-8 and TRBJ1-1, with D possibly matching TRBD1 (5 bases). Germline V gene sequence: CDR1 SGHVS, CDR2 FQNEAQ. CDR3 size: 14 residues. Trimming left V 4 bases short and J 1 base short, with 10 bases between. CDR3 in amino acids: CASSYSGGNTEAFF. CDR3 DNA: TGTGCCAGCAGCTATTCGGGGGGGAACACTGAAGCTTTCTTT.

V gene TRBV7-2 combines with J gene TRBJ1-1, with 8 bases aligning to TRBD1. This CDR3 has 16 amino acids. Germline CDR1 is SGHTA and CDR2 is FQGNSA. With V trimmed by 6 bases and J by 4 bases, 13 bases remained unmatched. The CDR3 DNA is TGTGCCAGCAGTCCACAGGGGGGGATTGGGTTCACTGAAGCTTTCTTT. Protein sequence: CASSPQGGIGFTEAFF.

DNA for the CDR3: TGTGCCAGCAGCCCCACCTCTGGGGCCAACGTCCTGACTTTC. As protein: CASSPTSGANVLTF. The V gene is TRBV5-4, the J gene TRBJ2-6; D unresolved. CDR3 length: 14 amino acids. V was pared by 4 bases and J by 0 bases, with 5 bases between. CDR1 is SGHNT and CDR2 is YYREEE in the germline V gene (reference sequence).

This chain connects TRBV5-1 to TRBJ2-1; D remains ambiguous. The length of the CDR3 is 16 residues. The germline V gene encodes CDR1 SGHRS and CDR2 YFSETQ. V was pared by 4 bases and J by 0 bases, with 14 bases between. DNA of the CDR3: TGCGCCAGCAGCGGTACCGGATCGAGCTCCTACAATGAGCAGTTCTTC. This sequence encodes CASSGTGSSSYNEQFF.

This clone has more than one count but fewer than ten. The chain carries TRBV6-4 and TRBJ1-5; unclear D gene. Germline lookup yields CDR1 MRHNA and CDR2 SNTAGT. V lost 3 bases, J lost 4 bases, and 7 bases lay in between. The CDR3 totals 13 residues. In nucleotides, the CDR3 is TGTGCCAGCAGTGAACAGAGTAATCAGCCCCAGCATTTT. Translated: CASSEQSNQPQHF.

This clone was found a few times. This sequence joins TRBV19 and TRBJ2-7; TRBD1 might be the D (6 bases). V lost 5 bases to trimming and J lost 3 bases, with 14 bases between them. Germline V gene lookup returns CDR1 LNHDA and CDR2 SQIVND (reference sequence). The CDR3 has 14 amino acids. The CDR3 is CASSQDSKNYEQYF. In DNA form, the CDR3 reads TGTGCCAGTAGTCAGGACAGTAAGAACTACGAGCAGTACTTC.

V gene TRBV4-1 combines with J gene TRBJ2-5, with D possibly TRBD1 on 5 matching bases. Trimming cost V 0 bases and J 8 bases, with 10 bases left between them. Germline V gene lookup returns CDR1 MGHRA and CDR2 YSYEKL. This CDR3 comprises 13 residues. The CDR3 sequence is CASSQDTGATQYF. CDR3 bases: TGCGCCAGCAGCCAAGATACTGGGGCCACCCAGTACTTC.

The chain recombines TRBV27 with TRBJ1-5; no clear D gene. The CDR3 is 14 amino acids. Trimming left V 5 bases short and J 1 base short, with 9 bases between. The germline gives CDR1 MNHEY, CDR2 SMNVEV (reference sequence). For the CDR3, the DNA is TGTGCCAGCAGTCCCCAAAGCAGCAATCAGCCCCAGCATTTT. It specifies CASSPQSSNQPQHF.

In DNA form, the CDR3 reads TGTGCCAGCAGCGGGGGACAGCTTAGAGAAGAAAAACTGTTTTTT. It is translated as CASSGGQLREEKLFF. The chain links TRBV9 to TRBJ1-4, with TRBD1 identical over 7 bases. The CDR3 sequence is 15 residues long. The V gene's germline CDR1 is SGDLS and CDR2 YYNGEE. The ends lost 3 bases at V and 8 bases at J; junction bases unmatched: 10.

This chain links TRBV6-5 with TRBJ2-1, with 9 bases matching TRBD2. Germline assignment: CDR1 MNHEY and CDR2 SVGAGI. V lost 5 bases and J lost 7; bases outside the gene matches: 9. The CDR3 is made up of 15 amino acids. CDR3 sequence reads: CASSVAGGPGNEQFF. CDR3 bases: TGTGCCAGCAGTGTGGCGGGAGGGCCGGGGAATGAGCAGTTCTTC.

J is TRBJ2-1 and V is TRBV7-6; TRBD2 aligns across 14 bases. The J segment lost 9 bases and the V segment lost 1 base, leaving 2 bases of the junction unmatched. CDR3 length: 15 amino acids. Per germline, CDR1 SGHVS and CDR2 FNYEAQ. The CDR3 spells CASSLVGTSGSEQFF. DNA for the CDR3: TGTGCCAGCAGCTTAGTAGGGACTAGCGGGAGTGAGCAGTTCTTC.

The chain employs TRBV4-1 and TRBJ1-3; 9 bases are shared with TRBD1. With 3 bases clipped from V and 4 bases from J, the junction kept 1 base outside the gene matches. CDR1 is MGHRA and CDR2 is YSYEKL in the germline V gene. CDR3 length: 14 amino acids. CDR3 region: CASSHDRGGNTIYF. CDR3 nucleotides: TGCGCCAGCAGCCATGACAGGGGGGGAAACACCATATATTTT.

V and J are TRBV14 and TRBJ2-7; D possibly corresponds to TRBD2 (6 bases). The CDR3 spans 16 residues. CDR1 is SGHDN, CDR2 FVKESK, per germline. The V end lost 4 bases, the J end lost 1 base, and 17 bases lay between the germline ends. The chain's CDR3 is CASSPPYDGSSYEQYF. CDR3 in DNA: TGTGCCAGCAGCCCTCCTTACGACGGGAGTTCCTACGAGCAGTACTTC.

This clone was observed a single time. The chain is built from TRBV19 and TRBJ2-2; 8 bases agree with TRBD1. The CDR3 has 24 amino acids. Germline CDR1 LNHDA, CDR2 SQIVND (reference sequence). The J segment lost 0 bases and the V segment lost 1 base, leaving 25 bases of the junction unmatched. The CDR3 DNA sequence: TGTGCCAGTAGTATAGGGAAATGGAGTTTCAGGGGGCCGAAGGATTATACGAACACCGGGGAGCTGTTTTTT. Translation gives CASSIGKWSFRGPKDYTNTGELFF. Using reference TRBV19 and TRBJ2-2 for the parts outside the CDR3, the full variable domain is DGGITQSPKYLFRKEGQNVTLSCEQNLNHDAMYWYRQDPGQGLRLIYYSQIVNDFQKGDIAEGYSVSREKKESFPLTVTSAQKNPTAFYLCASSIGKWSFRGPKDYTNTGELFFGEGSRLTVL.

This clone was recorded once. The genes are TRBV9 and TRBJ1-3; D gene ambiguous. V was clipped by 4 bases and J by 0 bases, with 8 bases between them. The length of the CDR3 is 14 residues. The germline V gene has CDR1 SGDLS and CDR2 YYNGEE. The CDR3 reads CASSHMSSGNTIYF. In DNA form, the CDR3 reads TGTGCCAGCAGCCACATGAGCTCTGGAAACACCATATATTTT.

The rearrangement joins TRBV6-4 to TRBJ2-3; D possibly corresponds to TRBD2 (6 bases). The V end lost 6 bases, the J end lost 3 bases, and 10 bases lay between the germline ends. CDR3 length: 13 residues. Germline CDR1 MRHNA, CDR2 SNTAGT. CDR3 in DNA: TGTGCCAGCAGCCCAGGAGGGACAGATACGCAGTATTTT. Its protein product is CASSPGGTDTQYF.

The chain carries TRBV6-5 and TRBJ2-7; 9 nucleotides line up with TRBD1. The junction had 3 bases not matched to a gene; V was cut back by 4 bases and J by 2 bases. Per the germline V gene, CDR1 is MNHEY and CDR2 is SVGAGI. The CDR3 spans 14 residues. The CDR3 loop reads CASSFRDRAYEQYF. DNA of the CDR3: TGTGCCAGCAGTTTCCGGGACAGGGCCTACGAGCAGTACTTC.

The chain couples TRBV28 to TRBJ2-7; D may be TRBD1 (5 bases). From germline, CDR1 is MDHEN and CDR2 SYDVKM. The CDR3 length is 17 residues. V shed 1 base and J shed 4 bases, with 20 bases lying between them. DNA for the CDR3: TGTGCCAGCAGTTTATACCATTTGGGGCAGGGTTCTTACGAGCAGTACTTC. Its translation: CASSLYHLGQGSYEQYF.

The CDR3 is CASTGRGGLLRPDTQYF. Here the CDR3 DNA reads TGTGCCAGCACCGGGAGGGGGGGCCTACTTCGGCCAGATACGCAGTATTTT. The chain carries TRBV28 and TRBJ2-3, with 8 positions matching TRBD2. J was trimmed by 4 bases and V by 7 bases; bases with no gene match: 16. The CDR3 loop spans 17 amino acids. CDR1 is MDHEN and CDR2 is SYDVKM in the germline V gene.

This clone has just a few counts. The chain joins TRBV10-3 to TRBJ1-5, with 7 bases aligning to TRBD1. The CDR3 runs 14 residues. Germline values: CDR1 ENHRY, CDR2 SYGVKD. The ends lost 10 bases at V and 1 base at J; junction bases unmatched: 7. In nucleotides, the CDR3 is TGTGCCACCGCGGGACAGTTCAGCAATCAGCCCCAGCATTTT. Translating it yields CATAGQFSNQPQHF.